The 27 T cell receptor beta chains given below trace back to one sample, sequenced in a study of Graves' ophthalmopathy and Graves' hyperthyroidism. The authors amplified TCR beta CDR3 regions from RNA transcripts. A first-round RT-PCR used HTBI primers, followed by a second-round multiplex PCR. MiXCR, run by TCRdb on the multiplex PCR reads, gives a single entry per CDR3 protein. The data contain hundreds of thousands of distinct CDR3 sequences, roughly 41% of them singletons. The sequenced sample consisted of peripheral blood. The receptors shown here come from an adult man with Graves' ophthalmopathy.

A word on this clonotype: A much bigger clone sits one base away, suggesting this may be a read error. The rearrangement links TRBV25-1 to TRBJ2-5, with no clear D. CDR1 is MGHDK, CDR2 SYGVNS, per germline. CDR3 length: 14 amino acids. Deletions cut 3 bases from V and 7 bases from J, with 15 bases between. CDR3 sequence: CASSDPRTEMTQYF. The DNA of the CDR3 is TGTGCCAGCAGTGACCCCAGGACGGAGATGACCCAGTACTTC.

This clonotype was found many times. The rearrangement joins TRBV2 to TRBJ1-2; the match to TRBD1 covers 10 bases. Germline V gives CDR1 SNHLY, CDR2 FYNNEI. J was trimmed by 3 bases and V by 9 bases; bases with no gene match: 7. The CDR3 has 14 amino acids. CDR3 amino acids: CARFRTGGDYGYTF. CDR3 coding DNA: TGTGCCAGGTTTCGGACAGGGGGGGACTATGGCTACACCTTC.

This clonotype occurred once. The chain has TRBV25-1 and TRBJ1-6; no definite D call. The CDR3 is 13 residues long. CDR1 MGHDK and CDR2 SYGVNS come from the germline V gene. V dropped 3 bases and J dropped 8 bases, with 8 bases sitting between them. For the CDR3, the DNA is TGTGCCAGCAGTGATGTCAGCTATTCACCCCTCCACTTT. Its protein product is CASSDVSYSPLHF.

The chain is built from TRBV7-2 and TRBJ2-7; maybe TRBD1 (6 bases). V lost 6 bases and J lost 2, with 14 bases in between. The germline V gene has CDR1 SGHTA and CDR2 FQGNSA. This CDR3 is built from 14 residues. CDR3 bases: TGTGCCAGCAGTCGGACAGCAATCCCCTACGAGCAGTACTTC. Protein: CASSRTAIPYEQYF. Full variable domain (remainder filled in from reference TRBV7-2 and TRBJ2-7): GAGVSQSPSNKVTEKGKDVELRCDPISGHTALYWYRQSLGQGLEFLIYFQGNSAPDKSGLPSDRFSAERTGGSVSTLTIQRTQQEDSAVYLCASSRTAIPYEQYFGPGTRLTVT.

This clonotype was counted ten times or more. This chain links TRBV29-1 with TRBJ1-3; D gene uncertain. Germline V CDR1 and CDR2: SQVTM, ANQGSEA. V was pared by 2 bases and J by 0 bases, with 5 bases between. The CDR3 spans 13 residues. In nucleotides, the CDR3 is TGCAGCGTTGAATTGGGCTCTGGAAACACCATATATTTT. As protein: CSVELGSGNTIYF.

There are a few counts of this clonotype. A much larger clonotype is one base distant, so this may be a read error. The CDR3 sequence is CASSEGGGRQETQYF. CDR3 coding DNA: TGTGCCAGCAGTGAAGGCGGGGGGCGCCAAGAGACCCAGTACTTC. The J gene is TRBJ2-5, the V gene TRBV6-6; 8 bases map to TRBD2. CDR3 length: 15 amino acids. Per germline, CDR1 MNHNY and CDR2 SVGAGI (reference sequence). The ends lost 5 bases at V and 1 base at J; junction bases unmatched: 6.

Many counts were recorded for this clonotype. The J gene is TRBJ1-1, the V gene TRBV2; tentatively, D is TRBD1 (6 bases). Germline lookup yields CDR1 SNHLY and CDR2 FYNNEI. Trimming stripped 7 bases from V and 8 bases from J, with 14 bases between. This CDR3 spans 12 amino acids. CDR3 sequence reads: CASKEGGTEAFF. DNA for the CDR3: TGTGCCAGCAAGGAGGGCGGGACAGAAGCTTTCTTT. Supplemented by reference TRBV2 and TRBJ1-1, the full variable domain reads EPEVTQTPSHQVTQMGQEVILRCVPISNHLYFYWYRQILGQKVEFLVSFYNNEISEKSEIFDDQFSVERPDGSNFTLKIRSTKLEDSAMYFCASKEGGTEAFFGQGTRLTVV.

The chain has TRBV6-6 and TRBJ1-5; TRBD1 might be the D (5 bases). The CDR3 has 12 amino acids. CDR1 and CDR2 (germline): MNHNY, SVGAGI (reference sequence). Trimming pared 7 bases from V and 11 bases from J, leaving 15 bases between. CDR3 sequence: CASNRLGQSQHF. Here the CDR3 DNA reads TGTGCCAGCAATAGGCTGGGGCAGTCCCAGCATTTT.

The chain combines TRBV6-4 with TRBJ2-3; 10 bases match TRBD2. CDR3 length: 15 amino acids. V gave up 4 bases and J gave up 4 bases; unmatched junction bases: 5. Germline lookup yields CDR1 MRHNA and CDR2 SNTAGT. In DNA, the CDR3 is TGTGCCAGCAGTGTAACTAGCGGGGACGCAGATACGCAGTATTTT. Its translation: CASSVTSGDADTQYF.

This clonotype has a single count. V and J are TRBV7-2 and TRBJ1-5, with 8 bases matching TRBD1. The CDR3 contains 18 residues. CDR1 and CDR2 (germline): SGHTA, FQGNSA. V trimming: 5 bases; J trimming: 11 bases; junction bases outside the gene matches: 23. The CDR3 DNA is TGTGCCAGCAGCCAAGTTCTAGCGGGTCAGCAGGGGGCAATGGCCCAGCATTTT. Protein sequence: CASSQVLAGQQGAMAQHF.

This clonotype was counted ten times or more. The chain employs TRBV29-1 and TRBJ2-7; D assignment may be TRBD1 or TRBD2 (5 bases each). The CDR3 loop spans 13 amino acids. The germline V gene encodes CDR1 SQVTM and CDR2 ANQGSEA. Trimming removed 3 bases from V and 3 bases from J, with 12 bases in between. CDR3 loop: CSVDEGPGYEQYF. The CDR3 DNA follows: TGCAGCGTTGATGAGGGACCGGGCTACGAGCAGTACTTC.

This clonotype was counted once. The chain is built from TRBV12-3 or TRBV12-4 and TRBJ1-5; TRBD1 aligns across 8 bases. The CDR3 runs 15 residues. V gave up 4 bases and J gave up 5 bases; unmatched junction bases: 7. The CDR3 loop reads CASSSVTGAHQPQHF. The CDR3 DNA reads as TGTGCCAGCAGTTCCGTGACAGGGGCCCATCAGCCCCAGCATTTT.

In this sample, this clonotype turned up once. In this CDR3 the conserved last residue, phenylalanine or tryptophan, is missing, so a read error is likely. The V gene is TRBV10-3, the J gene TRBJ2-7; 7 bases fit TRBD1. Germline-derived CDR1 and CDR2 are ENHRY and SYGVKD. This CDR3 contains 14 residues. The CDR3 DNA follows: TGTGCCAGCAGTTACGACAGGGATAACTACGAGCAGTACCTC. Its protein product is CASSYDRDNYEQYL.

The V call is TRBV24-1, the J call TRBJ1-1; D not certain. This CDR3 has 12 residues. V gave up 11 bases and J gave up 1 base, with 10 bases separating them. Germline-derived CDR1 and CDR2 are KGHDR and SFDVKD. DNA for the CDR3: TGTGCCAGCGCTATTGGGAACACTGAAGCTTTCTTT. Translation: CASAIGNTEAFF.

In its sample, this clonotype was seen many times. The rearrangement links TRBV19 to TRBJ1-5; D remains ambiguous. V was cut by 3 bases and J by 1 base, with 13 bases left in between. The CDR3 sequence is 16 residues long. Germline CDR1 LNHDA, CDR2 SQIVND (reference sequence). The CDR3 region is CASSIRVQGSNQPQHF. CDR3 sequence (DNA): TGTGCCAGTAGTATCCGGGTCCAAGGGAGCAATCAGCCCCAGCATTTT.

The chain is built from TRBV7-2 and TRBJ2-5; 9 bases are shared with TRBD1. The V gene's germline CDR1 is SGHTA and CDR2 FQGNSA. CDR3 length: 14 residues. V gave up 7 bases and J gave up 3 bases; unmatched junction bases: 6. CDR3 nucleotide sequence: TGTGCCAGCAACGACAGGGGGGACAAAGAGACCCAGTACTTC. Translating it yields CASNDRGDKETQYF. The entire variable domain, with the rest obtained from reference TRBV7-2 and TRBJ2-5, is as follows: GAGVSQSPSNKVTEKGKDVELRCDPISGHTALYWYRQSLGQGLEFLIYFQGNSAPDKSGLPSDRFSAERTGGSVSTLTIQRTQQEDSAVYLCASNDRGDKETQYFGPGTRLLVL.

This chain joins TRBV7-6 and TRBJ2-6, with D tentatively TRBD2 (5 bases). This CDR3 contains 19 residues. CDR1 is SGHVS and CDR2 is FNYEAQ in the germline V gene. V was clipped by 0 bases and J by 0 bases, with 15 bases between them. The CDR3 is CASSLAGLGLTSGANVLTF. DNA for the CDR3: TGTGCCAGCAGCTTAGCAGGACTGGGTCTGACCTCTGGGGCCAACGTCCTGACTTTC.

Of note for this clonotype: An end of the junction does not agree with germline; a read error may underlie this. J is TRBJ2-6 and V is TRBV29-1; 10 bases are a match to TRBD1. This CDR3 region has 15 residues. Germline V gene lookup returns CDR1 SQVTM and CDR2 ANQGSEA. The CDR3 DNA follows: TGCAGCGTCGCAGCCCGGGACAGGGGCATTGGCACTGAAGCTTTC. It codes for CSVAARDRGIGTEAF.

The V call is TRBV12-3 or TRBV12-4, the J call TRBJ2-7, with 8 bases matching TRBD1. The CDR3 runs 14 residues. The ends lost 7 bases at V and 0 bases at J; junction bases unmatched: 5. CDR3 sequence: CASKNQGASYEQYF. DNA of the CDR3: TGTGCCAGCAAAAATCAGGGGGCCTCCTACGAGCAGTACTTC.

This clonotype was counted a single time. With a much larger clone just one base away, this may be a read error. The rearrangement links TRBV10-3 to TRBJ1-2; 8 nucleotides agree with TRBD1. The length of the CDR3 is 11 residues. CDR1 is ENHRY, CDR2 SYGVKD, per germline. The CDR3 region is CASSSRTGNTF. CDR3 nucleotide sequence: TGTGCCAGCAGTTCCAGGACAGGGAATACCTTC.

This clonotype appeared many times. The chain carries TRBV2 and TRBJ1-1; possible D gene TRBD1, 5 bases. V lost 0 bases, J lost 10 bases, and 9 bases lay in between. The CDR3 loop spans 12 amino acids. In germline, CDR1 is SNHLY, CDR2 FYNNEI. Here the CDR3 DNA reads TGTGCCAGCAGTGAAGCGGGGGGTGTAGCTTTCTTT. Translation: CASSEAGGVAFF.

The chain recombines TRBV20-1 with TRBJ1-1; a weak D match, TRBD1 (6 bases). Deletions cut 3 bases from V and 2 bases from J, with 10 bases between. Germline V gene sequence: CDR1 DFQATT, CDR2 SNEGSKA (reference sequence). The CDR3 is 13 residues long. The CDR3 bases are TGCAGTGCTAGGGGACACCTTAACACTGAAGCTTTCTTT. This encodes CSARGHLNTEAFF.

The chain couples TRBV25-1 to TRBJ1-4; the D gene is possibly TRBD1 (6 bases). This CDR3 is built from 15 residues. The V and J ends lost 2 bases and 8 bases respectively, with 15 bases between them. In germline, CDR1 is MGHDK, CDR2 SYGVNS. The CDR3 coding sequence is TGTGCCAGCAGTGAACGTGTGGGACATCCGGAAAAACTGTTTTTT. Protein: CASSERVGHPEKLFF.

V usage is TRBV10-2 and J usage is TRBJ1-2; the D is unclear. The CDR3 contains 12 residues. The V end lost 7 bases, the J end lost 4 bases, and 10 bases lay between the germline ends. The germline gives CDR1 WSHSY, CDR2 SAAADI. CDR3 bases: TGCGCCAGCACAGCTTTCGGCTATGGCTACACCTTC. This encodes CASTAFGYGYTF.

To note about this clonotype: A read error is possible here, since a much larger clone lies one base away. The V gene is TRBV12-3 or TRBV12-4, the J gene TRBJ2-5, with D uncertain. Trimming removed 5 bases at V and 7 bases at J, with 14 bases between. The CDR3 is made up of 13 amino acids. CDR3 DNA sequence: TGTGCCAGCAGTGACGAGCCCCAGGCGACCCAGTACTTC. This sequence encodes CASSDEPQATQYF.

The rearrangement uses TRBV5-1 and TRBJ2-5, with D perhaps TRBD2 (5 bases). CDR3 length: 14 amino acids. CDR1 is SGHRS and CDR2 is YFSETQ in the germline V gene. V lost 5 bases, J lost 2 bases, and 13 bases lay in between. The CDR3 sequence is CASRARLLQETQYF. In nucleotides, the CDR3 is TGCGCCAGCAGGGCCAGACTACTACAAGAGACCCAGTACTTC.

This clonotype was recorded only once. The chain uses TRBV7-9 and TRBJ1-1, with 8 positions matching TRBD1. V lost 5 bases to trimming and J lost 5 bases; unmatched junction nucleotides: 10. CDR3 length equals 15 residues. Looked up from germline, CDR1 is SEHNR and CDR2 is FQNEAQ (reference sequence). CDR3 sequence: CASSPDRALQTEAFF. CDR3 bases: TGTGCCAGCAGCCCGGACAGGGCCTTACAAACTGAAGCTTTCTTT.